The 32 T cell receptor beta chains below all came from one sample that was sequenced in a study of shared clonotypes between healthy human individuals. This table comes from immunoSEQ multiplex PCR, and its TCRdb copy is limited to in-frame clones, with some not included. This table holds approximately 640,000 clones, less than 80% found once. Sequencing was performed on memory CD4+ T cells sorted from blood. Subset defined: CD45RA-negative fraction. The receptors here all came from a woman under 40 in good health.

The chain has TRBV18 and TRBJ2-7; D not certain. Trimming removed 2 bases from V and 1 base from J, with 9 bases in between. The CDR3 spans 14 residues. Germline CDR1 is KGHSH and CDR2 is LQKENI. The CDR3 region is CASSPSLGSYEQYF. CDR3 coding DNA: TGTGCCAGCTCACCATCGTTGGGGTCCTACGAGCAGTACTTC.

The V gene is TRBV28, the J gene TRBJ2-2; TRBD1 matches at 11 bases. The germline V gene encodes CDR1 MDHEN and CDR2 SYDVKM. The length of the CDR3 is 15 residues. With 6 bases clipped from V and 7 bases from J, the junction kept 7 bases outside the gene matches. CDR3 residues: CASSGDRGFGGELFF. The CDR3 nucleotides are TGTGCCAGCAGCGGGGACAGGGGGTTCGGCGGGGAGCTGTTTTTT.

The chain couples TRBV7-9 to TRBJ1-5; no definite D call. V lost 6 bases and J lost 4, with 7 bases in between. Per the germline V gene, CDR1 is SEHNR and CDR2 is FQNEAQ (reference sequence). CDR3 length equals 12 residues. The CDR3 protein is CASSVMNQPQHF. CDR3 coding DNA: TGTGCCAGCAGTGTTATGAATCAGCCCCAGCATTTT.

DNA of the CDR3: TGCGCCAGCAGCGTCGGGACAGGGGGAGGGAATGAGCAGTTCTTC. Protein: CASSVGTGGGNEQFF. The chain is built from TRBV10-1 and TRBJ2-1; 11 nucleotides line up with TRBD1. This CDR3 spans 15 amino acids. The ends lost 6 bases at V and 7 bases at J; junction bases unmatched: 8. Germline CDR1 reads WNHNN; CDR2 reads SYGVQD (reference sequence).

The chain recombines TRBV2 with TRBJ2-1; 8 bases fit TRBD1. Germline V gene sequence: CDR1 SNHLY, CDR2 FYNNEI. V gave up 7 bases and J gave up 7 bases; unmatched junction bases: 15. The CDR3 length is 16 residues. CDR3 nucleotides: TGTGCCAGCATCCAAGCCCCGGGACAGGTTCTGAATGAGCAGTTCTTC. Translated, it gives CASIQAPGQVLNEQFF.

This clone was counted a few times. The chain recombines TRBV13 with TRBJ2-1; D is possibly TRBD1 (5 bases). The germline V gene encodes CDR1 PRHDT and CDR2 FYEKMQ (reference sequence). The CDR3 extends over 15 amino acids. Between the trimmed V and J ends, which lost 5 bases and 2 bases, there was a span of 13 bases. The CDR3 loop reads CASSLAAGTYNEQFF. For the CDR3, the DNA is TGTGCCAGCAGCCTTGCGGCAGGGACCTACAATGAGCAGTTCTTC.

This clone was seen repeatedly, ten times or more. DNA for the CDR3: TGTGCCAGCAGCGCCCGAAGCGAGCAGTTCTTC. Protein product: CASSARSEQFF. The chain links TRBV27 to TRBJ2-1, with D uncertain. This CDR3 comprises 11 residues. The germline gives CDR1 MNHEY, CDR2 SMNVEV (reference sequence). Between the trimmed V and J ends, which lost 6 bases and 10 bases, there was a span of 10 bases.

This clone was counted between two and nine times. The chain carries TRBV6-4 and TRBJ2-3; the D is unclear. Trimming pared 4 bases from V and 2 bases from J, leaving 13 bases between. Germline V lookup: CDR1 MRHNA, CDR2 SNTAGT. The CDR3 extends over 15 amino acids. Here the CDR3 reads CASSGADSDTDTQYF. The CDR3 coding sequence is TGTGCCAGCAGTGGGGCGGATTCTGACACAGATACGCAGTATTTT.

The count of this clone is one. J is TRBJ2-1 and V is TRBV30; no firm D call. Germline V CDR1 and CDR2: GTSNPN, SVGIG (reference sequence). Trimming pared 0 bases from V and 9 bases from J, leaving 9 bases between. The CDR3 covers 12 residues. In DNA form, the CDR3 reads TGTGCCTGGAGTGTACATAACGGTGAGCAGTTCTTC. Its protein product is CAWSVHNGEQFF. Together with reference TRBV30 and TRBJ2-1, the CDR3 gives the full variable domain: SQTIHQWPATLVQPVGSPLSLECTVEGTSNPNLYWYRQAAGRGLQLLFYSVGIGQISSEVPQNLSASRPQDRQFILSSKKLLLSDSGFYLCAWSVHNGEQFFGPGTRLTVL.

This chain uses TRBV6-6 with TRBJ2-7, with 10 bases lining up with TRBD2. Germline lookup yields CDR1 MNHNY and CDR2 SVGAGI (reference sequence). The V gene end was trimmed by 8 bases and the J gene end by 0 bases; junction bases not matched to a gene: 4. CDR3 size: 14 residues. CDR3 sequence (DNA): TGTGCCAGCGGCCCTAGCGGGAGCTCCTACGAGCAGTACTTC. Amino acid sequence: CASGPSGSSYEQYF.

The chain recombines TRBV6-1 with TRBJ1-5, with D unclear. This CDR3 comprises 9 residues. V lost 10 bases and J 4 bases, leaving 2 bases between the germline ends. Germline V gives CDR1 MNHNS, CDR2 SASEGT. The CDR3 DNA is TGTGCCAAAAATCAGCCCCAGCATTTT. It codes for CAKNQPQHF.

There are a few counts of this clone. The J gene is TRBJ2-1, the V gene TRBV30; TRBD1 matches at 11 bases. Trimming cost V 6 bases and J 10 bases; bases outside gene matches: 14. The CDR3 contains 15 residues. Germline-derived CDR1 and CDR2 are GTSNPN and SVGIG (reference sequence). CDR3 coding DNA: TGTGCCTGCTACTCCCGGGACAGGGGGATTGGGGAGCAGTTCTTC. It is translated as CACYSRDRGIGEQFF.

The chain uses TRBV6-1 and TRBJ2-7, with D tentatively TRBD1 (6 bases). The germline V gene encodes CDR1 MNHNS and CDR2 SASEGT. V was shortened by 4 bases and J by 0 bases, with 10 bases between the two germline ends. This CDR3 spans 14 amino acids. The CDR3 nucleotides are TGTGCCAGCAGTGGCGCGACAGGCTCCTACGAGCAGTACTTC. It specifies CASSGATGSYEQYF.

This clone came up many times. The same CDR3 also results from other DNA sequences found in this sample. The V and J genes are TRBV11-1 and TRBJ2-7, with TRBD2 identical over 7 bases. Unmatched junction bases numbered 4, after V lost 5 bases and J lost 0 bases. The length of the CDR3 is 14 residues. Germline V gives CDR1 SGHAT, CDR2 FQDESV (reference sequence). Here the CDR3 reads CASSLQRDSYEQYF. The CDR3 nucleotides are TGTGCCAGCAGCCTCCAGCGGGACTCCTACGAGCAGTACTTC.

The V and J genes are TRBV18 and TRBJ2-7, with D uncertain. V was cut by 9 bases and J by 3 bases, with 12 bases left in between. CDR1 KGHSH and CDR2 LQKENI come from the germline V gene. The CDR3 has 12 amino acids. CDR3 residues: CASSDVGYEQYF. For the CDR3, the DNA is TGTGCCAGTTCCGATGTCGGCTACGAGCAGTACTTC.

The rearrangement joins TRBV18 to TRBJ2-2; the D call may be TRBD1 or TRBD2 (5 bases each). The CDR3 contains 16 residues. Germline lookup yields CDR1 KGHSH and CDR2 LQKENI. The V end lost 6 bases, the J end lost 0 bases, and 14 bases lay between the germline ends. CDR3 amino acids: CASSPPGSTNTGELFF. As DNA, the CDR3 is TGTGCCAGCTCCCCGCCAGGGAGCACGAACACCGGGGAGCTGTTTTTT. The full variable domain, in which reference TRBV18 and TRBJ2-2 provide the parts outside the CDR3, is NAGVMQNPRHLVRRRGQEARLRCSPMKGHSHVYWYRQLPEEGLKFMVYLQKENIIDESGMPKERFSAEFPKEGPSILRIQQVVRGDSAAYFCASSPPGSTNTGELFFGEGSRLTVL.

This clone was observed a single time. The chain combines TRBV19 with TRBJ2-1; the D gene is possibly TRBD2 (6 bases). Germline V gives CDR1 LNHDA, CDR2 SQIVND (reference sequence). This CDR3 comprises 14 residues. The ends were cut back, 3 bases at V and 3 bases at J, with 9 bases in the middle. In DNA form, the CDR3 reads TGTGCCAGTAGTATGTGGGACTTCTACAATGAGCAGTTCTTC. Translated: CASSMWDFYNEQFF. The full variable domain, its missing parts supplied by reference TRBV19 and TRBJ2-1, is DGGITQSPKYLFRKEGQNVTLSCEQNLNHDAMYWYRQDPGQGLRLIYYSQIVNDFQKGDIAEGYSVSREKKESFPLTVTSAQKNPTAFYLCASSMWDFYNEQFFGPGTRLTVL.

The chain joins TRBV19 to TRBJ1-2, with 9 nucleotides matching TRBD1. Germline CDR1 LNHDA, CDR2 SQIVND (reference sequence). This CDR3 contains 14 residues. Trimming cost V 6 bases and J 4 bases; bases outside gene matches: 6. CDR3 nucleotides: TGTGCCAGTAGGCCGGGACAGGGTTTCTATGGCTACACCTTC. Encoded protein: CASRPGQGFYGYTF.

The chain is built from TRBV25-1 and TRBJ2-2; 9 bases align to TRBD2. V was pared by 1 base and J by 5 bases, with 11 bases of the junction left unmatched. Germline CDR1 is MGHDK and CDR2 is SYGVNS. This CDR3 has 18 amino acids. The CDR3 region has the DNA TGTGCCAGCAGTGAATGGGCTAGCGGGACGAGTGGGACCGGGGAGCTGTTTTTT. The encoded protein is CASSEWASGTSGTGELFF.

For this clone: This specimen includes other DNA sequences encoding the same CDR3. The V gene is TRBV2, the J gene TRBJ2-7; 11 bases map to TRBD2. This CDR3 comprises 15 residues. J was trimmed by 1 base and V by 5 bases; bases with no gene match: 4. The germline CDR1 and CDR2 sequences are SNHLY and FYNNEI. Written as DNA, the CDR3 is TGTGCCAGCAGTTATAGGACTAGCGGGTCCTACGAGCAGTACTTC. This encodes CASSYRTSGSYEQYF.

The CDR3 DNA sequence: TGTGCCAGCAGCTTGGGCGGTCTAGCGGGAGCGGTCGGGGAGCTGTTTTTT. It codes for CASSLGGLAGAVGELFF. The genes are TRBV5-4 and TRBJ2-2; TRBD2 matches at 10 bases. The V gene end was trimmed by 0 bases and the J gene end by 7 bases; junction bases not matched to a gene: 9. The germline CDR1 and CDR2 sequences are SGHNT and YYREEE (reference sequence). The CDR3 is made up of 17 amino acids.

This chain uses TRBV5-4 with TRBJ2-5; a possible D gene is TRBD1 (6 bases). Germline V gene lookup returns CDR1 SGHNT and CDR2 YYREEE (reference sequence). This CDR3 has 15 residues. The V end lost 4 bases, the J end lost 2 bases, and 15 bases lay between the germline ends. CDR3 protein: CASSLWTVGQETQYF. CDR3 in DNA: TGTGCCAGCAGCCTCTGGACAGTGGGGCAAGAGACCCAGTACTTC.

The V and J genes are TRBV28 and TRBJ2-6, with D unresolved. The V gene's germline CDR1 is MDHEN and CDR2 SYDVKM. The germline V and J ends were trimmed by 8 bases and 1 base, with 6 bases remaining between them. This CDR3 is built from 13 residues. The CDR3 DNA reads as TGTGCCAGCCTGACTTCTGGGGCCAACGTCCTGACTTTC. Protein product: CASLTSGANVLTF.

The rearrangement links TRBV2 to TRBJ1-5; tentatively, D is TRBD1 (6 bases). Germline assignment: CDR1 SNHLY and CDR2 FYNNEI. V lost 6 bases and J 11 bases, leaving 20 bases between the germline ends. The CDR3 consists of 14 residues. CDR3 nucleotides: TGTGCCAGCAGCTACGGTAGTGTAGGGGGATCCCAGCATTTT. It is translated as CASSYGSVGGSQHF.

The V call is TRBV7-2, the J call TRBJ1-2, with TRBD1 matching 7 bases. With 5 bases clipped from V and 4 bases from J, the junction kept 7 bases outside the gene matches. The CDR3 loop spans 14 amino acids. Germline V gene sequence: CDR1 SGHTA, CDR2 FQGNSA. CDR3 sequence: CASSTNTGAYGYTF. The CDR3 DNA is TGTGCCAGCAGCACCAACACAGGGGCCTATGGCTACACCTTC.

The chain couples TRBV6-5 to TRBJ2-7; 10 bases map to TRBD2. Germline lookup yields CDR1 MNHEY and CDR2 SVGAGI. This CDR3 comprises 16 residues. J lost 0 bases, V lost 0 bases, and 2 bases had no gene match. CDR3 bases: TGTGCCAGCAGTTACTCCGGACTAGCGGACTCCTACGAGCAGTACTTC. It is translated as CASSYSGLADSYEQYF.

This chain connects TRBV28 to TRBJ2-3; D may match TRBD1 or TRBD2 (5 bases each). There are 15 residues in the CDR3. The germline V gene encodes CDR1 MDHEN and CDR2 SYDVKM. The ends were cut back, 2 bases at V and 2 bases at J, with 11 bases in the middle. DNA for the CDR3: TGTGCCAGCAGTTTAATCCAGGGACCCACAGATACGCAGTATTTT. This gives the protein CASSLIQGPTDTQYF. Looking up the rest from reference TRBV28 and TRBJ2-3 gives the full variable domain: DVKVTQSSRYLVKRTGEKVFLECVQDMDHENMFWYRQDPGLGLRLIYFSYDVKMKEKGDIPEGYSVSREKKERFSLILESASTNQTSMYLCASSLIQGPTDTQYFGPGTRLTVL.

The V and J genes are TRBV4-1 and TRBJ2-1; a possible D gene is TRBD2 (5 bases). Germline CDR1 is MGHRA and CDR2 is YSYEKL. The CDR3 contains 16 residues. Trimming removed 4 bases from V and 9 bases from J, with 22 bases in between. CDR3 sequence: CASSPLGSVDFSEQFF. In DNA, the CDR3 is TGCGCCAGCAGCCCATTGGGTAGCGTGGATTTCAGTGAGCAGTTCTTC.

V gene TRBV19 combines with J gene TRBJ2-7; 7 bases line up with TRBD1. Per the germline V gene, CDR1 is LNHDA and CDR2 is SQIVND (reference sequence). The CDR3 runs to 14 residues. Germline trimming cut 10 bases from V and 0 bases from J; bases unmatched to any gene: 9. CDR3 sequence: CATAGTAISYEQYF. The CDR3 DNA reads TGTGCCACAGCCGGGACAGCGATCTCCTACGAGCAGTACTTC.

The gene calls are TRBV5-8 and TRBJ2-6; D is undetermined. V was shortened by 4 bases and J by 0 bases, with 14 bases between the two germline ends. The CDR3 extends over 17 amino acids. The germline gives CDR1 SGHTS, CDR2 YDEGEE. CDR3 DNA: TGTGCCAGCAGCCCCGCGGACGGAAGCTCTGGGGCCAACGTCCTGACTTTC. It translates to CASSPADGSSGANVLTF.

This sequence joins TRBV6-4 and TRBJ1-1; D is undetermined. The CDR3 runs to 14 residues. V lost 4 bases and J lost 4, with 13 bases in between. The V gene's germline CDR1 is MRHNA and CDR2 SNTAGT. CDR3 in DNA: TGTGCCAGCAGTGGAACTGCCTCGGTCACTGAAGCTTTCTTT. Translated: CASSGTASVTEAFF.

J is TRBJ2-3 and V is TRBV28, with 9 nucleotides matching TRBD2. The CDR3 is made up of 17 amino acids. Germline CDR1 and CDR2: MDHEN and SYDVKM. With V trimmed by 4 bases and J by 0 bases, 8 bases remained unmatched. The CDR3, as DNA: TGTGCCAGCAGTTCGGTGACTAGCGGTTTGAGCACAGATACGCAGTATTTT. This translates into CASSSVTSGLSTDTQYF.